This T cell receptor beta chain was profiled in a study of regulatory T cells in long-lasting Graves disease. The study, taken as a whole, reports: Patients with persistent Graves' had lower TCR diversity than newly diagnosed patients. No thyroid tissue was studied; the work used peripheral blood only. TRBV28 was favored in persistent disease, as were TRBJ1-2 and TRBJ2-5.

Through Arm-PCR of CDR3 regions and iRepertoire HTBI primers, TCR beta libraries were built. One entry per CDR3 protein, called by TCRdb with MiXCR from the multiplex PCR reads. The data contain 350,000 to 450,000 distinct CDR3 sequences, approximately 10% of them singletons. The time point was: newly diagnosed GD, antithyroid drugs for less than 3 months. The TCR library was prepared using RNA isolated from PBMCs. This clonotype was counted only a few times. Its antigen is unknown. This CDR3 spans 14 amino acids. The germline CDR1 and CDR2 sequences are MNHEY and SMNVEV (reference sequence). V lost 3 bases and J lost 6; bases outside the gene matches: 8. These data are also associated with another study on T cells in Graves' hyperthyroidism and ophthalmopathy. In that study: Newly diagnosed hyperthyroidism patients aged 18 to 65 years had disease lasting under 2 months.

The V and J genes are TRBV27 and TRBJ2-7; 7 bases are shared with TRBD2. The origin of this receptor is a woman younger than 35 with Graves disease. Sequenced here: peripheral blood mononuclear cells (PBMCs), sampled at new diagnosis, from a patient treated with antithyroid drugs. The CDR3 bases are TGTGCCAGCAGTTTTCTACGGGGGGTCGGCGAGCAGTACTTC. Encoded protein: CASSFLRGVGEQYF.